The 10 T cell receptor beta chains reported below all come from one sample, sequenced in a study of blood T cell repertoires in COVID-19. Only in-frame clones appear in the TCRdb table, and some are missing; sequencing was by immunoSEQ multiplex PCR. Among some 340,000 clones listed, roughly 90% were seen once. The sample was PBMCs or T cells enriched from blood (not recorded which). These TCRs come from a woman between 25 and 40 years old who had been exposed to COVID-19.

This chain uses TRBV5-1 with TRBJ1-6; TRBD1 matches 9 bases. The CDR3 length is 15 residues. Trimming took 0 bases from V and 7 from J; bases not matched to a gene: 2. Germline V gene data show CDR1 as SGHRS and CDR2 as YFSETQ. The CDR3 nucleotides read TGCGCCAGCAGCTTGGGCGGACAGGGGAATTCACCCCTCCACTTT. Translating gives CASSLGGQGNSPLHF. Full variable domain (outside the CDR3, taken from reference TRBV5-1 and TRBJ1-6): KAGVTQTPRYLIKTRGQQVTLSCSPISGHRSVSWYQQTPGQGLQFLFEYFSETQRNKGNFPGRFSGRQFSNSRSEMNVSTLELGDSALYLCASSLGGQGNSPLHFGNGTRLTVT.

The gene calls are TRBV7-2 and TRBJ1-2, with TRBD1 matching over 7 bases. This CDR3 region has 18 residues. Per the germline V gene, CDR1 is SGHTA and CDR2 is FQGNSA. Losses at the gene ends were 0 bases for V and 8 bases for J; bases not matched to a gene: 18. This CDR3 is CASSLASPQGVTTMGYTF. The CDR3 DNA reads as TGTGCCAGCAGCTTAGCTTCCCCGCAGGGGGTGACAACTATGGGCTACACCTTC.

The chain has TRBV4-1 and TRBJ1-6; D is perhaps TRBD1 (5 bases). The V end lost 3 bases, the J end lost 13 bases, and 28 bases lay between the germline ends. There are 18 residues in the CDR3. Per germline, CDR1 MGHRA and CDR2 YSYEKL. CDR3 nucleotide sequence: TGCGCCAGCAGCCACTGGAGGGCAGATTGGGGCGGTGGGGCGCCCCTCCACTTT. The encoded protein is CASSHWRADWGGGAPLHF.

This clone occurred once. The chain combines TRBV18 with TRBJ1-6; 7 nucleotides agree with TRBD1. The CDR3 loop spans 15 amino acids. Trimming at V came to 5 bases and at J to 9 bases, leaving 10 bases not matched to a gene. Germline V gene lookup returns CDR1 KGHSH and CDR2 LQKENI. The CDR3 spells CASSTDLQGSSPLHF. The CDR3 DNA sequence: TGTGCCAGCTCAACGGACTTACAGGGGAGTTCACCCCTCCACTTT.

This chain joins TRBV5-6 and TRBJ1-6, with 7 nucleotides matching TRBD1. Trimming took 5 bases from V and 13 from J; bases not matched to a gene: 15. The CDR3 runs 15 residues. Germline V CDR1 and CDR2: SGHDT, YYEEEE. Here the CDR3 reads CASSSPGTERIPLHF. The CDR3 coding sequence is TGTGCCAGCAGTTCCCCCGGGACAGAAAGAATCCCCCTCCACTTT.

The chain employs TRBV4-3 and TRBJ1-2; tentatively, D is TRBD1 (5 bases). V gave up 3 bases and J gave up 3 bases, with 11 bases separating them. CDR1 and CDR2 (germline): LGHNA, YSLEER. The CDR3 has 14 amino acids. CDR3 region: CASSQGRDYYGYTF. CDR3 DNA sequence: TGCGCCAGCAGCCAGGGTAGGGACTACTATGGCTACACCTTC.

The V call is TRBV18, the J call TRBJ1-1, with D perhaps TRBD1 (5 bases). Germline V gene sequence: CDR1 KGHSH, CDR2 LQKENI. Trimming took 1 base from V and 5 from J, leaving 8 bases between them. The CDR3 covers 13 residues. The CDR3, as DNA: TGTGCCAGCTCACCACAAGGGGTTACTGAAGCTTTCTTT. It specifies CASSPQGVTEAFF.

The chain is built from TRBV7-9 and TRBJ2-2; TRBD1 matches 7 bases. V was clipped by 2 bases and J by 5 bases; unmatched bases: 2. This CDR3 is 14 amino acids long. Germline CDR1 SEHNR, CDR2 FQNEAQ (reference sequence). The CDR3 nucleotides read TGTGCCAGCAGCTTAACAGGGGAAACCGGGGAGCTGTTTTTT. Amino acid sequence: CASSLTGETGELFF.

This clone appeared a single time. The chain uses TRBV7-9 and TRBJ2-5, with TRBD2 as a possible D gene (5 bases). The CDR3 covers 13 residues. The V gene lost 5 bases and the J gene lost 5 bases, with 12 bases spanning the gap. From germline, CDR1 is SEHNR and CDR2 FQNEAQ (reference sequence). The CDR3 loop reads CASSTAGVETQYF. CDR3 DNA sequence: TGTGCCAGCAGCACAGCCGGGGTGGAGACCCAGTACTTC. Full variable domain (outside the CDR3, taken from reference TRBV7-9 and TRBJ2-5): DTGVSQNPRHKITKRGQNVTFRCDPISEHNRLYWYRQTLGQGPEFLTYFQNEAQLEKSRLLSDRFSAERPKGSFSTLEIQRTEQGDSAMYLCASSTAGVETQYFGPGTRLLVL.

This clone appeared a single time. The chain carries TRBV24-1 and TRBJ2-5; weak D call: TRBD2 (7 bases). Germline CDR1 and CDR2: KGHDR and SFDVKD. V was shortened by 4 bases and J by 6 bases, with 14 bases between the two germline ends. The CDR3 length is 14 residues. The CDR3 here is CATSDGGRTKTQYF. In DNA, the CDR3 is TGTGCCACCAGTGACGGGGGGCGGACGAAGACCCAGTACTTC.